This note documents a single T cell receptor (beta chain) sequence. The data were obtained in a study of blood T cell repertoires in COVID-19. On the study more broadly: Samples came from the United States, Italy and Spain, spanning acute and convalescent COVID-19. Sample material is recorded as cDNA or gDNA derived from T cells, B-cell-depleted T cells, or PBMCs.

Germline V gene data show CDR1 as SGHTA and CDR2 as FQGTGA. V was trimmed by 5 bases and J by 5 bases, leaving 13 bases between them. The length of the CDR3 is 14 residues. Per the original data handling: By means of reference gene primer amplification, nucleated cell counts were estimated. Sequenced by immunoSEQ multiplex PCR; TCRdb stores in-frame clones only, minus some. That table furnishes V, J and clone size, whereas the DNA furnished D and trimming. Of approximately 25,000 clones in the sample, about 72% were seen once. The chain recombines TRBV7-3 with TRBJ1-5; D is ambiguous. Sequences were obtained from peripheral blood. The receptor's source is a woman of 80 years or more with acute or convalescent COVID-19. In nucleotides, the CDR3 is TGTGCCAGCAGCCTCCGGGGTCCTTATCAGCCCCAGCATTTT. Translation gives CASSLRGPYQPQHF.